The clone carrying this T cell receptor (beta chain) was recorded many times. This CDR3 is built from 12 residues. Per the germline V gene, CDR1 is SGHRS and CDR2 is YFSETQ. Trimming stripped 5 bases from V and 7 bases from J, with 7 bases between. One entry per CDR3 protein, called by TCRdb with MiXCR from the RT-PCR reads. The data contain about 680,000 distinct CDR3 sequences, approximately 15% of them singletons. This receptor was taken from a female donor in good health, serving as a healthy control. The gene calls are TRBV5-1 and TRBJ1-6, with no clear D. The source material was memory CD4+ T cells from blood. The DNA for the CDR3 is TGCGCCAGCAGTTCCGACAATTCACCCCTCCACTTT. This sequence encodes CASSSDNSPLHF.